This is a list of T cell receptor beta chains from one sample in a study of tumor-infiltrating lymphocytes in localized non-small cell lung cancer. TCRdb's copy holds only in-frame clones and misses some; the assay was immunoSEQ multiplex PCR. The table has over 10,000 clones, 70% to 90% seen once. The sequenced material came from uninvolved lung tissue not adjacent to the tumor. These receptors originate from a human donor with non-small cell lung cancer. CDR3s include the opening cysteine and the closing phenylalanine or tryptophan. D genes are given only for firm matches. Clone sizes are given selectively: once, few, many, or a class where the clone is expanded.

V	length	J	D	size	DNA	CDR3
TRBV28	14	TRBJ2-7	.	.	TGTGCCAGCTCAGATGGGGTCGGCTCCTACGAGCAGTACTTC	CASSDGVGSYEQYF
TRBV14	17	TRBJ2-3	TRBD2	.	TGTGCCAGCAGCCAAGAGCCAGCGGGAGTGAGCACAGATACGCAGTATTTT	CASSQEPAGVSTDTQYF
TRBV5-4	15	TRBJ1-3	.	.	TGTGCCAGCAGCCAACAGGGAGTCATAGGGAACACCATATATTTT	CASSQQGVIGNTIYF
TRBV5-4	14	TRBJ1-1	.	few	TGTGCCAGCAGCCCGGGCCCAAGGAACACTGAAGCTTTCTTT	CASSPGPRNTEAFF
TRBV6-1	17	TRBJ2-2	TRBD1	.	TGTGCCAGCAGTGACCGGGACAGGGGGCTTGACACCGGGGAGCTGTTTTTT	CASSDRDRGLDTGELFF
TRBV6-1	14	TRBJ1-2	TRBD1	.	TGTGCCAGCAGTGAGGCGACAGGGAACTATGGCTACACCTTC	CASSEATGNYGYTF
TRBV5-1	14	TRBJ2-1	.	.	TGCGCCAGCAGCTTCGAGACAGTTGTCAATGAGCAGTTCTTC	CASSFETVVNEQFF
TRBV28	16	TRBJ1-2	.	.	TGTGCCAGCAGTTTAAACCCCACCGTTGATAGGGATGGCTACACCTTC	CASSLNPTVDRDGYTF
TRBV5-6	14	TRBJ1-2	.	.	TGTGCCAGCAGCTTAACAGGTCTTCACTATGGCTACACCTTC	CASSLTGLHYGYTF
TRBV7-9	14	TRBJ2-7	.	.	TGTGCCAGCAGCTTAGGCCCGCTTCCGGGTGAGCAGTACTTC	CASSLGPLPGEQYF
TRBV30	13	TRBJ1-2	.	.	TGTGCCTGGAGCTCGGCAGGCTCCTATGGCTACACCTTC	CAWSSAGSYGYTF
TRBV6-5	12	TRBJ2-1	.	.	TGTGCCAGCAGTTACTTTGCGGGAGAGCAGTTCTTC	CASSYFAGEQFF
TRBV30	13	TRBJ1-3	.	.	TGTGCCCGCCTGGGAGGATCTGGAAACACCATATATTTT	CARLGGSGNTIYF
TRBV9	15	TRBJ1-5	TRBD1	.	TGTGCCAGCAGCACAGGGGTAAACAGCAATCAGCCCCAGCATTTT	CASSTGVNSNQPQHF
TRBV6-1	15	TRBJ1-4	.	once	TGTGCCAGCAGACAAACAGGAACAACTAATGAAAAACTGTTTTTT	CASRQTGTTNEKLFF
TRBV7-3	15	TRBJ2-7	TRBD2	.	TGTGCCAGCAGCTTAATTGGGACTAGCGGCTACGAGCAGTACTTC	CASSLIGTSGYEQYF
TRBV5-6	13	TRBJ1-4	TRBD1	.	TGTGCCAGCAGCTTAGGGGGCACTGAAAAACTGTTTTTT	CASSLGGTEKLFF
TRBV5-4	14	TRBJ1-1	.	.	TGTGCCAGCAGCTTGGGCAGGGACGGCACTGAAGCTTTCTTT	CASSLGRDGTEAFF
TRBV2	17	TRBJ1-4	TRBD1	.	TGTGCCAGCAGTGGAGAGGGGGCTCAGGTTGGGAATGAAAAACTGTTTTTT	CASSGEGAQVGNEKLFF
TRBV10-3	14	TRBJ2-2	.	.	TGTGCCATCAGTGAGTCGAATCGGGGCGGGGAGCTGTTTTTT	CAISESNRGGELFF
TRBV10-2	13	TRBJ2-2	.	.	TGCGCCACCTCCGGGACGAACACCGGGGAGCTGTTTTTT	CATSGTNTGELFF
TRBV4-1	15	TRBJ1-5	.	few	TGCGCCAGCAGCCAAGACCAAGGGAGCAATCAGCCCCAGCATTTT	CASSQDQGSNQPQHF
TRBV2	16	TRBJ2-3	.	.	TGTGCCAGCAGTGTTTCAGGGGACTCCGTCACAGATACGCAGTATTTT	CASSVSGDSVTDTQYF
TRBV28	14	TRBJ1-1	.	once	TGTGCCAGCAGTTTTGGGGGGATTCGCACTGAAGCTTTCTTT	CASSFGGIRTEAFF
TRBV10-3	12	TRBJ1-6	.	.	TGTGCCACCCGGGTCAGCGATTCACCCCTCCACTTT	CATRVSDSPLHF
TRBV30	12	TRBJ2-1	TRBD1	.	TGTGCCTGGTCGGGGACAGTCAATGAGCAGTTCTTC	CAWSGTVNEQFF
TRBV7-9	12	TRBJ1-2	.	.	TGTGCCAGCAGCTTACAAACGGATGGCTACACCTTC	CASSLQTDGYTF
TRBV6-1	14	TRBJ2-5	TRBD2	.	TGTGCCAGCAGTGAGTGGCGGGGGGCGGAGACCCAGTACTTC	CASSEWRGAETQYF
TRBV5-6	12	TRBJ1-1	TRBD1	.	TGTGCCAGCAGCTTGACAGGGGATAAAGCTTTCTTT	CASSLTGDKAFF
TRBV10-3	14	TRBJ1-2	.	.	TGTGCCATCAGTCCCCCGGGAGGCAACTATGGCTACACCTTC	CAISPPGGNYGYTF
TRBV11-2	13	TRBJ1-1	.	.	TGTGCCAGCAGCTCAGGGGTAAACACTGAAGCTTTCTTT	CASSSGVNTEAFF
TRBV5-1	16	TRBJ2-6	.	.	TGCGCCAGCGGGGGAGGTTCGTGGTCCGGGGCCAACGTCCTGACTTTC	CASGGGSWSGANVLTF
TRBV27	15	TRBJ2-7	.	.	TGTGCCAGCAGTTTATACTCGGATAGCCGTTACGAGCAGTACTTC	CASSLYSDSRYEQYF
TRBV15	15	TRBJ1-4	.	.	TGTGCCACCAGCCGGGGAGGGGCCGGGAATGAAAAACTGTTTTTT	CATSRGGAGNEKLFF
TRBV2	14	TRBJ1-5	TRBD1	.	TGTGCCAGCAGTAGGACAGGGACTCTAGAGCCCCAGCATTTT	CASSRTGTLEPQHF
TRBV15	15	TRBJ2-7	TRBD1	.	TGTGCCACCAGCAGATTACAGGGGGCCAGCTACGAGCAGTACTTC	CATSRLQGASYEQYF
TRBV10-3	18	TRBJ2-2	.	.	TGTGCCATCATGCGTTCGATTCCCGGCGCAGGGAACACCGGGGAGCTGTTTTTT	CAIMRSIPGAGNTGELFF
TRBV5-6	13	TRBJ2-5	.	.	TGTGCCAGCAGCTTCGGGGGCGGGGAGACCCAGTACTTC	CASSFGGGETQYF
TRBV5-1	13	TRBJ2-7	TRBD2	.	TGCGCCAGCAGGACTAGCGGGAGCCACGAGCAGTACTTC	CASRTSGSHEQYF
TRBV5-1	14	TRBJ1-2	TRBD1	.	TGCGCCAGCAGCGCTGGGACAGGGAACTATGGCTACACCTTC	CASSAGTGNYGYTF